Below, 14 T cell receptor beta chains from the same sample are listed, as sequenced in a study of blood T cell repertoires in COVID-19. The method was immunoSEQ multiplex PCR; TCRdb's version includes in-frame clones alone and lacks a portion of them. The sample gives fewer than 300,000 clones, 85% to 90% of which show up once; approximately 12% is in the top ten. Sequenced: peripheral blood. The receptors shown here come from a young woman with COVID-19, enrolled during active disease.

This chain links TRBV15 with TRBJ2-3; perhaps TRBD1 as D (6 bases). The length of the CDR3 is 16 residues. Germline assignment: CDR1 LNHNV and CDR2 YYDKDF (reference sequence). V shed 4 bases and J shed 0 bases, with 14 bases lying between them. The CDR3 protein is CATSIGTGPSTDTQYF. CDR3 in DNA: TGTGCCACCAGCATAGGAACAGGGCCGAGCACAGATACGCAGTATTTT.

This sequence joins TRBV5-1 and TRBJ1-1; 7 bases are a match to TRBD1. V trimming: 4 bases; J trimming: 3 bases; junction bases outside the gene matches: 9. The CDR3 loop spans 15 amino acids. From germline, CDR1 is SGHRS and CDR2 YFSETQ. This chain's CDR3 is CASSPGTGQYTEAFF. The CDR3 nucleotides are TGCGCCAGCAGCCCCGGTACGGGACAGTACACTGAAGCTTTCTTT. The whole variable domain, remainder taken from reference TRBV5-1 and TRBJ1-1, is KAGVTQTPRYLIKTRGQQVTLSCSPISGHRSVSWYQQTPGQGLQFLFEYFSETQRNKGNFPGRFSGRQFSNSRSEMNVSTLELGDSALYLCASSPGTGQYTEAFFGQGTRLTVV.

The V and J genes are TRBV5-1 and TRBJ1-4; 11 bases map to TRBD1. The CDR3 consists of 17 residues. Germline-derived CDR1 and CDR2 are SGHRS and YFSETQ. V was clipped by 2 bases and J by 0 bases; unmatched bases: 3. The CDR3 is CASSFGTGGSTNEKLFF. DNA for the CDR3: TGCGCCAGCAGCTTCGGGACAGGGGGATCAACTAATGAAAAACTGTTTTTT. Looking up the rest from reference TRBV5-1 and TRBJ1-4 gives the full variable domain: KAGVTQTPRYLIKTRGQQVTLSCSPISGHRSVSWYQQTPGQGLQFLFEYFSETQRNKGNFPGRFSGRQFSNSRSEMNVSTLELGDSALYLCASSFGTGGSTNEKLFFGSGTQLSVL.

The table lists this clone with a few counts. The genes are TRBV5-1 and TRBJ2-7; 9 nucleotides agree with TRBD1. V gave up 3 bases and J gave up 6 bases; unmatched junction bases: 13. Germline V gives CDR1 SGHRS, CDR2 YFSETQ. The CDR3 is 16 amino acids. CDR3 nucleotide sequence: TGCGCCAGCAGCTCCGATCCCGGGACAGGGAAAGGCGAGCAGTACTTC. Protein product: CASSSDPGTGKGEQYF.

The sample holds a few counts of this clone. The rearrangement links TRBV9 to TRBJ2-7; 8 positions agree with TRBD1. This CDR3 has 15 residues. Germline loops: CDR1 SGDLS, CDR2 YYNGEE. V was clipped by 4 bases and J by 2 bases; unmatched bases: 8. The CDR3 is CASSRRDRQTYEQYF. Here the CDR3 DNA reads TGTGCCAGCAGCCGGCGGGACAGGCAGACCTACGAGCAGTACTTC. Supplemented by reference TRBV9 and TRBJ2-7, the full variable domain reads DSGVTQTPKHLITATGQRVTLRCSPRSGDLSVYWYQQSLDQGLQFLIQYYNGEERAKGNILERFSAQQFPDLHSELNLSSLELGDSALYFCASSRRDRQTYEQYFGPGTRLTVT.

J is TRBJ2-5 and V is TRBV11-3; the D is unclear. With 1 base removed from V and 0 bases from J, the gap between germline ends came to 6 bases. CDR1 is SGHNT, CDR2 YENEEA, per germline. The CDR3 covers 14 residues. The CDR3 loop is CASSLGADQETQYF. CDR3 DNA sequence: TGTGCCAGCAGCTTAGGGGCAGACCAAGAGACCCAGTACTTC.

The rearrangement joins TRBV9 to TRBJ2-7, with TRBD2 matching 11 bases. The length of the CDR3 is 17 residues. V was clipped by 0 bases and J by 9 bases; unmatched bases: 14. Germline CDR1 reads SGDLS; CDR2 reads YYNGEE. The CDR3 loop is CASSVDGLAGGWEGQYF. CDR3 in DNA: TGTGCCAGCAGCGTAGACGGACTAGCGGGTGGCTGGGAAGGGCAGTACTTC. Looking up the rest from reference TRBV9 and TRBJ2-7 gives the full variable domain: DSGVTQTPKHLITATGQRVTLRCSPRSGDLSVYWYQQSLDQGLQFLIQYYNGEERAKGNILERFSAQQFPDLHSELNLSSLELGDSALYFCASSVDGLAGGWEGQYFGPGTRLTVT.

This clone has at least ten counts. One junction end disagrees with the germline gene, perhaps due to a read error. V usage is TRBV6-5 and J usage is TRBJ2-5, with a weak D call TRBD1 (6 bases). From germline, CDR1 is MNHEY and CDR2 SVGAGI. The CDR3 length is 11 residues. The CDR3 nucleotides read TGTGCCAGCAGTTACCGGGACAAGTCGGACTTC. It translates to CASSYRDKSDF.

The chain recombines TRBV15 with TRBJ1-4, with 8 bases matching TRBD1. CDR1 LNHNV and CDR2 YYDKDF come from the germline V gene (reference sequence). The trim removed 0 bases at V and 7 bases at J, leaving 7 bases unmatched. CDR3 length: 16 amino acids. The CDR3: CATSREREGQAEKLFF. In DNA form, the CDR3 reads TGTGCCACCAGCAGAGAAAGGGAGGGACAGGCTGAAAAACTGTTTTTT.

The chain has TRBV5-1 and TRBJ1-6, with a weak D call TRBD1 (6 bases). The V end lost 4 bases, the J end lost 7 bases, and 9 bases lay between the germline ends. Germline CDR1 SGHRS, CDR2 YFSETQ. The CDR3 length is 13 residues. CDR3 amino acids: CASSGQPNSPLHF. Here the CDR3 DNA reads TGCGCCAGCAGCGGACAGCCAAATTCACCCCTCCACTTT.

The chain is built from TRBV29-1 and TRBJ1-1; maybe TRBD1 (6 bases). Per the germline V gene, CDR1 is SQVTM and CDR2 is ANQGSEA. Trimming took off 1 base at V and 0 bases at J, with 15 bases between the two ends. This CDR3 is built from 16 residues. DNA of the CDR3: TGCAGCGTTGAAGGGCTTACAGGGTCCGTGAACACTGAAGCTTTCTTT. Residues: CSVEGLTGSVNTEAFF.

The chain uses TRBV7-9 and TRBJ1-6; D is undetermined. Germline V lookup: CDR1 SEHNR, CDR2 FQNEAQ (reference sequence). Trimming cost V 5 bases and J 10 bases, with 21 bases left between them. This CDR3 has 16 amino acids. CDR3 bases: TGTGCCAGCAGCCCAAGAGGCGGCCCCCTGGAATCACCCCTCCACTTT. Translated: CASSPRGGPLESPLHF.

J is TRBJ2-3 and V is TRBV3-1 (or the pseudogene TRBV3-2); 9 bases map to TRBD2. Germline values: CDR1 LGHDT, CDR2 YNNKEL (reference sequence). This CDR3 is 15 amino acids long. V dropped 4 bases and J dropped 4; count of bases not matched to a gene: 6. CDR3 protein: CASSLTSGHSDTQYF. CDR3 in DNA: TGTGCCAGCAGCCTGACTAGCGGACATTCAGATACGCAGTATTTT.

This chain connects TRBV7-2 to TRBJ2-7, with 7 bases that match TRBD2. CDR1 is SGHTA and CDR2 is FQGNSA in the germline V gene. The CDR3 has 14 residues. The ends lost 1 base at V and 4 bases at J; junction bases unmatched: 4. CDR3 in DNA: TGTGCCAGCAGCTTAGTGGCGGGGGTTTACGAGCAGTACTTC. Protein product: CASSLVAGVYEQYF. The full variable domain, in which reference TRBV7-2 and TRBJ2-7 provide the parts outside the CDR3, is GAGVSQSPSNKVTEKGKDVELRCDPISGHTALYWYRQSLGQGLEFLIYFQGNSAPDKSGLPSDRFSAERTGGSVSTLTIQRTQQEDSAVYLCASSLVAGVYEQYFGPGTRLTVT.